This is a list of T cell receptor beta chains from one sample in a study of T cell repertoires in cytomegalovirus infection. MiXCR, applied by TCRdb to the reads, yields one record per CDR3 protein. The sample lists 250,000 to 350,000 distinct CDR3 sequences; under 30% were seen once. The sequencing sample was made of PBMCs. The source of these receptors is a human donor in good health (CMV status not recorded). Some clones in this sample may be carry-over from other donors' samples. The conserved cysteine and the conserved F or W are not part of the CDR3 here. The D gene is left open where the match is weak. Size is stated for part of the rows, as once, few or many counts, or as a class when the clone is expanded.

v_call d_call clone_size cdr3_aa
TRBV7-2 . many ASRRGGANYEQY
TRBV5-1 . . ASISSGGNTEAF
TRBV28 . few AITRGALYSGNTIY
TRBV2 . . ASSENRNTYEQY
TRBV28 TRBD2 many ASSSTSGRSSLDTQY
TRBV28 . . ASQGSRTGELF
TRBV7-2 . many ASSLGSSSYNEQF
TRBV27 . few ASKLISRPYEQY
TRBV28 TRBD1 . ASSMTGDTEAF
TRBV12-3/TRBV12-4 . many ASGEIEAF
TRBV11-3 TRBD1 . ASSLDREVYYEQY
TRBV19 TRBD1 . ASNTGTGYTGELF
TRBV7-8 . . ASSLMGGSQPQH
TRBV7-2 TRBD2 many ASSLERTRRDTQY
TRBV7-2 . many ASSPQGWGQPQH
TRBV6-6 . many ASSSQGYNEQF
TRBV7-8 . many ASSPLGAYEQY
TRBV30 TRBD1 many AWMGQGNWEQF
TRBV19 . . ASSTSRGRNEQF
TRBV7-2 . many ASIPAGYADTQY
TRBV6-5 . . ASSYKGNYGYT
TRBV2 TRBD2 few ASMTSGTKGPLFNEQF
TRBV2 TRBD2 . ASRRGVGLADNEQF
TRBV7-2 . many ASSLGAVSYEQY
TRBV7-2 . many ASSLGWEHEQF
TRBV7-8 . many ASSQVGGNEQF
TRBV7-9 TRBD1 many ASSPMPGQGDSGANVLT
TRBV28 TRBD1 many ASSSPGTGGHEQY
TRBV28 . few ASSPFPENTEAF
TRBV7-2 . few ASSPGLRGNQPQH
TRBV20-1 . few SARGMPVNEQF
TRBV29-1 . . SAERETQY
TRBV11-2 . many ASRPLQGVGEKLF